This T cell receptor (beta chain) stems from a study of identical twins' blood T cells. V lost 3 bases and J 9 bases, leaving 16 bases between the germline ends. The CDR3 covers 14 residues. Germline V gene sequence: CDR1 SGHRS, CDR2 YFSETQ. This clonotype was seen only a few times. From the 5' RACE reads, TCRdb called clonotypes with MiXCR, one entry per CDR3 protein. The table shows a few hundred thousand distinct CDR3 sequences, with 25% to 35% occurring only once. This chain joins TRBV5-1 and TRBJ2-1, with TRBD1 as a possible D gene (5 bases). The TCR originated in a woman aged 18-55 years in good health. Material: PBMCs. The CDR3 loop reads CASSSSPGQGEQFF. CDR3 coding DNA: TGCGCCAGCAGCTCAAGTCCGGGTCAGGGTGAGCAGTTCTTC.